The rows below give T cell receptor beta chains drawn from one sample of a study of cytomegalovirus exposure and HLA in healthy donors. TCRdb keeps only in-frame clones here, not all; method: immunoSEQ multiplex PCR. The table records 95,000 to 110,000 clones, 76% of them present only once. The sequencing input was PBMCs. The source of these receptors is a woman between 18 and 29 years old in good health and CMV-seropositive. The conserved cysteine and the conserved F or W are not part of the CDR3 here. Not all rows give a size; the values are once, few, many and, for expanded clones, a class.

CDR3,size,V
ASRQGLAEVVDTQY,-,TRBV5-6
ASSSPGQGVSGANVLT,-,TRBV5-1
ASSLVGGPSYGYT,-,TRBV5-4
ASSQTGGGGNTIY,-,TRBV28
AISEAGTDFNTEAF,once,TRBV10-3
ASSPGGTNEKLF,few,TRBV4-1
ASSFLTSGPTDTQY,-,TRBV27
ASSHRTSGSPGELF,-,TRBV5-1
ASRQGNTGELF,-,TRBV6-6
ASSVTAGMNTEAF,-,TRBV7-2
ASSYAGEMQPQH,-,TRBV18
ASSPYPRTDTQY,-,TRBV19
ASSQPGAGVRYGYT,-,TRBV4-2
ASSLTQSPEKLF,few,TRBV27
ASSVGVLAGYPTGELF,-,TRBV9
ASNPVTNEKLF,-,TRBV28
ASSIRGGGETQY,once,TRBV19
ASSYSGAGYGYT,-,TRBV6-5
ASSPGTVYEQY,-,TRBV4-2
ASVNCPAGGGSGETQY,-,TRBV9
ASSSPRGSYNEQF,-,TRBV11-2
ASSSTGGNQPQH,few,TRBV7-9
ASSFTSVGGELF,-,TRBV28
ASSWVTLRAGVNTEAF,-,TRBV13
ASSIDPRETQY,once,TRBV19
ASSWGGASGTDTQY,-,TRBV5-1
ASSLAPTGSGANVLT,once,TRBV5-1
SAGGLEQY,-,TRBV20-1
ASSQRDNEQF,-,TRBV23-1
ASSNAVAGGSYEQY,-,TRBV19
AISESGTGLNTEAF,-,TRBV10-3
ASSWREGPRETQY,-,TRBV5-1
ASVEANTYNEQF,-,TRBV5-1
ASSSGLRGGGPGEQY,-,TRBV5-1
ASSFGLNTDTQY,-,TRBV6-6
ASGGDSHSNQPQH,-,TRBV2
ASSRPRGGAMNTEAF,-,TRBV28
ASSLAQADRAYEQY,few,TRBV5-1
ASSSGLAGTLSYNEQF,few,TRBV7-8
ASSSRTEAF,-,TRBV7-9
ASSPGQLNTEAF,-,TRBV19
ASSRTGIYNEQF,few,TRBV7-2
ASSPNHRSGSGSYEQY,-,TRBV18
ASSPGHSGNTIY,few,TRBV6-6
ASSPPTSTGNQPQH,once,TRBV18
AREGIRQGDGHGYT,-,TRBV11-3
ASSLGGGVRSPLH,-,TRBV13
SARSDREQY,-,TRBV20-1